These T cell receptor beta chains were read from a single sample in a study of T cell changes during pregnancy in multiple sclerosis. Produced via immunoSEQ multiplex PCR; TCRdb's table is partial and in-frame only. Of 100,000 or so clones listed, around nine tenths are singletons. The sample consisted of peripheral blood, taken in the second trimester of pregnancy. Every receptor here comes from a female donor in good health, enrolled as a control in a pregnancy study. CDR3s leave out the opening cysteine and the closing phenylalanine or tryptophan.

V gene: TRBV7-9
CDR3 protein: ASSPSGLRVTEAF

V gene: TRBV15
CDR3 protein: ATSRDGLVTDTQY

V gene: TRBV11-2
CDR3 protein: ASSSGQLNYQPQH

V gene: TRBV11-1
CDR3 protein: ASSLDSWNTEAF

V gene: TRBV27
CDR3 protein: ASSRGASGNTIY

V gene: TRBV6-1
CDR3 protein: ASSESGEGVSGYT

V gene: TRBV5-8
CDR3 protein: ASSLAGEVDTQY

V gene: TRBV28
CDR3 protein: ASSIRQSDEQY

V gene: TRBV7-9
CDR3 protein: ASSTNGGTGKDLDEQY

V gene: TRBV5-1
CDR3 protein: ASSALQGPLNEQF

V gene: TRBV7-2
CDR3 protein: ASSDGFSMNTEAF

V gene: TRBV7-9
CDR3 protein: ASSVSLGVLEAF

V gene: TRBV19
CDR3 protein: ASNREGPGTEAF

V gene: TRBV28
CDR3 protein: ASITGGSYNEQF

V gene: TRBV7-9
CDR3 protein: ASSLGLAEETQY

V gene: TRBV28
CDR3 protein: ASSGGTYEQY

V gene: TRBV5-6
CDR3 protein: ASSLPQISGNTIY

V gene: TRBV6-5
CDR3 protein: ASSYGWQGNEKLF

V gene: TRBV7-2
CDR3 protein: ASSLRVGGGEQY

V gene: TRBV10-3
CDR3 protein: AISESTGGTEAF

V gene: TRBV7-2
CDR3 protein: ASSPLGGNTEAF

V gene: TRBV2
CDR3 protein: ASSEGGRTEAF

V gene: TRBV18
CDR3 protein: ASSPGLAGPEEQF

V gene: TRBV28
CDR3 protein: ASEAGFLNQPQH

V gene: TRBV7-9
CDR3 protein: ASSPYPPKTGVMDYGYT

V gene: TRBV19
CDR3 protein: ASSRTGGGNSPLH

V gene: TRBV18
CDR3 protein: ASSPTTAIQNTEAF

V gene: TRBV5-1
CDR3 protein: ASSLTGQEDRAQY

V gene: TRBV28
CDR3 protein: ASRRAYEQY

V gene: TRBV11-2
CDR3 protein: ASSRRTGDAYNEQF

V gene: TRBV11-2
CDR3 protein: ASSLGLAGGPEQF

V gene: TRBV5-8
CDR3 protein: ASSLARGPGRSYEQY

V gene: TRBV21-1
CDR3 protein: ASSILVEDGEQF

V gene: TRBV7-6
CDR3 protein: ASSLAGDYGYT

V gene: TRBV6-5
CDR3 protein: ASSYGGTGLTYEQY

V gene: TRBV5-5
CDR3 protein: ASSLEHFGEAF

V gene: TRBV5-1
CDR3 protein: ASSLAQVAPSNTEAF

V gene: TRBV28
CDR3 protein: ASRTGLQETQY

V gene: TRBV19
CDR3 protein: ASSPGTVRYEQY

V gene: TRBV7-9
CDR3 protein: ASSLAAAGNYGYT

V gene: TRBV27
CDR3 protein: ASIEQASTNEKLF

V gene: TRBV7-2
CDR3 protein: ASSLLFLGATEAF

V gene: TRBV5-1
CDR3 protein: ASSPEVMGAGGTV

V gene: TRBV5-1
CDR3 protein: ASSLDLAGGAPDEQY

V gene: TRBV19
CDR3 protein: ASSIKDRRNSNQPQH